The present entry profiles one TCR beta chain with its context. Its cognate antigen is unknown. In germline, CDR1 is SGHKS, CDR2 YYEKEE (reference sequence). V gave up 2 bases and J gave up 7 bases, with 16 bases separating them. CDR3 length: 15 amino acids. This specimen belongs to a study of a mutant IDH1 vaccine in newly diagnosed glioma. Time point: week 23, last vaccination. Vaccination used 300 ug of mutant IDH1 20-mer peptide per dose, with topical imiquimod. The protocol was immunoSEQ multiplex PCR, while the TCRdb copy is restricted to in-frame clones and leaves out a portion. The sample yields tens of thousands of clones, 91% seen once.

The origin of this receptor is a man in his forties or fifties with glioma. The sequences come from PBMCs, collected from a glioma patient whose treatment included an IDH1 peptide vaccine. The rearrangement joins TRBV5-5 to TRBJ1-5; a weak D match, TRBD1 (5 bases). As DNA, the CDR3 is TGTGCCAGCAGCTTTTCGGCCGGGGCAGGGCAGCCCCAGCATTTT. Its protein is CASSFSAGAGQPQHF.